Shown below are 29 T cell receptor beta chains from a single sample sequenced in a study of long-term antiretroviral therapy in people with HIV. The run of the v3.0 immunoSEQ assay was at survey level. Produced via immunoSEQ multiplex PCR; TCRdb's table is partial and in-frame only. The profile shows 17,000 or so clones, over 70% of them singletons. Specimen: unsorted PBMCs, collected approximately 14 months before starting antiretroviral therapy. The receptors stem from a man under 40 with HIV.

This clone was counted once. This sequence joins TRBV7-8 and TRBJ1-4; D is ambiguous. There are 14 residues in the CDR3. V was shortened by 0 bases and J by 2 bases, with 4 bases between the two germline ends. CDR1 and CDR2 (germline): SGHVS, FQNEAQ. This CDR3 is CASSLAGTNEKLFF. DNA for the CDR3: TGTGCCAGCAGCTTAGCAGGGACTAATGAAAAACTGTTTTTT.

This chain uses TRBV6-4 with TRBJ2-1; D is ambiguous. The CDR3 is 16 residues long. The V end was cut by 2 bases, the J end by 3 bases, with 14 bases between. Looked up from germline, CDR1 is MRHNA and CDR2 is SNTAGT. For the CDR3, the DNA is TGTGCCAGCAGTGACAACCCGGGTGGGATCTACAATGAGCAGTTCTTC. Amino acids: CASSDNPGGIYNEQFF.

The V and J genes are TRBV11-2 and TRBJ1-1; TRBD1 might be the D (6 bases). The CDR3 loop spans 15 amino acids. Germline assignment: CDR1 SGHAT and CDR2 FQNNGV. Trimming removed 1 base from V and 3 bases from J, with 12 bases in between. The CDR3 protein is CASSLANRADTEAFF. The CDR3 DNA reads as TGTGCCAGCAGCTTAGCTAACAGGGCCGACACTGAAGCTTTCTTT.

This clone came up a few times. V usage is TRBV14 and J usage is TRBJ1-1; a weak D match, TRBD1 (6 bases). The CDR3 has 16 amino acids. Trimming shortened V by 7 bases and J by 0 bases, and 18 bases separated the two germline ends. The germline CDR1 and CDR2 sequences are SGHDN and FVKESK. CDR3 loop: CASNKGGVDMNTEAFF. CDR3 nucleotides: TGTGCCAGCAACAAAGGGGGTGTTGACATGAACACTGAAGCTTTCTTT.

This chain connects TRBV18 to TRBJ1-2, with 8 bases that match TRBD1. After removal of 2 bases from V and 4 bases from J, the junction contained 6 bases not matched to a gene. The CDR3 has 15 residues. Germline V gives CDR1 KGHSH, CDR2 LQKENI. This chain's CDR3 is CASSPTGTGVYGYTF. The CDR3 bases are TGTGCCAGCTCACCAACCGGGACAGGTGTCTATGGCTACACCTTC.

The V and J genes are TRBV28 and TRBJ2-6, with D uncertain. Trimming took 3 bases from V and 0 from J, leaving 6 bases between them. The germline CDR1 and CDR2 sequences are MDHEN and SYDVKM. The CDR3 sequence is 15 residues long. The CDR3 reads CASSFSTSGANVLTF. Written as DNA, the CDR3 is TGTGCCAGCAGTTTCTCTACCTCTGGGGCCAACGTCCTGACTTTC.

The chain uses TRBV10-2 and TRBJ1-4; D is possibly TRBD1 (6 bases). The length of the CDR3 is 16 residues. Germline values: CDR1 WSHSY, CDR2 SAAADI. V gave up 4 bases and J gave up 4 bases, with 16 bases separating them. CDR3 region: CASSGWTAENNEKLFF. In nucleotides, the CDR3 is TGCGCCAGCAGTGGTTGGACAGCCGAGAATAATGAAAAACTGTTTTTT.

This rearrangement joins TRBV10-3 to TRBJ2-7; D gene ambiguous. The CDR3 has 12 residues. From germline, CDR1 is ENHRY and CDR2 SYGVKD. Trimming took 7 bases from V and 6 from J, leaving 13 bases between them. For the CDR3, the DNA is TGTGCCATCACAGACGTAGGGTTCGAGCAGTACTTC. Encoded protein: CAITDVGFEQYF.

The rearrangement joins TRBV7-2 to TRBJ2-6; no clear D. Trimming cost V 5 bases and J 4 bases, with 9 bases left between them. The V gene's germline CDR1 is SGHTA and CDR2 FQGNSA. The CDR3 runs to 14 residues. The CDR3 DNA sequence: TGTGCCAGCAGCCCCTTATCCGGGGCCAACGTCCTGACTTTC. This codes for CASSPLSGANVLTF.

This clone has only one observation. The chain has TRBV5-6 and TRBJ2-5; D gene ambiguous. Looked up from germline, CDR1 is SGHDT and CDR2 is YYEEEE. This CDR3 region has 19 residues. V gave up 0 bases and J gave up 3 bases, with 24 bases separating them. CDR3 nucleotides: TGTGCCAGCAGCTTGGAAATCCTACGGGCCCAAAAGATTAAAGAGACCCAGTACTTC. It yields the protein CASSLEILRAQKIKETQYF.

The chain joins TRBV9 to TRBJ1-5; tentative D call: TRBD1 (6 bases). The V end was cut by 0 bases, the J end by 4 bases, with 11 bases between. Per germline, CDR1 SGDLS and CDR2 YYNGEE. CDR3 length: 15 residues. CDR3 sequence: CASSVDVGANQPQHF. For the CDR3, the DNA is TGTGCCAGCAGCGTAGATGTGGGGGCTAATCAGCCCCAGCATTTT.

The chain combines TRBV6-1 with TRBJ2-2; 7 bases agree with TRBD2. The V gene's germline CDR1 is MNHNS and CDR2 SASEGT. With V trimmed by 4 bases and J by 6 bases, 14 bases remained unmatched. The CDR3 totals 17 residues. Here the CDR3 reads CASSGAGVGLVAGELFF. Here the CDR3 DNA reads TGTGCCAGCAGTGGAGCGGGTGTTGGACTAGTTGCCGGGGAGCTGTTTTTT.

The chain uses TRBV10-2 and TRBJ1-2; the match to TRBD1 covers 11 bases. With V trimmed by 3 bases and J by 7 bases, 4 bases remained unmatched. Germline-derived CDR1 and CDR2 are WSHSY and SAAADI. This CDR3 is 14 amino acids long. This chain's CDR3 is CASSERTGGGGYTF. As DNA, the CDR3 is TGCGCCAGCAGTGAAAGGACAGGGGGCGGTGGCTACACCTTC.

This chain connects TRBV19 to TRBJ2-5, with D perhaps matching TRBD2 (5 bases). This CDR3 spans 14 amino acids. Germline V gene data show CDR1 as LNHDA and CDR2 as SQIVND (reference sequence). V dropped 6 bases and J dropped 5 bases, with 16 bases sitting between them. The CDR3 region is CASSGVPPQETQYF. The CDR3 DNA follows: TGTGCCAGTAGCGGGGTTCCCCCTCAGGAGACCCAGTACTTC.

This clone was detected a few times. This chain links TRBV28 with TRBJ1-2; D might be TRBD1 (5 bases). This CDR3 region has 13 residues. Germline CDR1 MDHEN, CDR2 SYDVKM. V was clipped by 2 bases and J by 8 bases, with 12 bases between them. CDR3 sequence (DNA): TGTGCCAGCAGTTTAGGGGGGGAGCGGGGCTACACCTTC. Translated: CASSLGGERGYTF.

The chain is built from TRBV6-5 and TRBJ1-2; unclear D gene. Trimming removed 11 bases at V and 1 base at J, with 8 bases between. The germline gives CDR1 MNHEY, CDR2 SVGAGI. The CDR3 covers 11 residues. CDR3 region: CALRLNYGYTF. The CDR3 region has the DNA TGTGCCTTGCGACTTAACTATGGCTACACCTTC.

The V call is TRBV18, the J call TRBJ2-7, with 9 bases lining up with TRBD1. Germline CDR1 is KGHSH and CDR2 is LQKENI. The CDR3 length is 14 residues. The junction had 5 bases not matched to a gene; V was cut back by 5 bases and J by 3 bases. CDR3: CASSSRQGDYEQYF. Here the CDR3 DNA reads TGTGCCAGCTCATCTCGACAGGGGGACTACGAGCAGTACTTC. Full variable domain (rest looked up from reference TRBV18 and TRBJ2-7): NAGVMQNPRHLVRRRGQEARLRCSPMKGHSHVYWYRQLPEEGLKFMVYLQKENIIDESGMPKERFSAEFPKEGPSILRIQQVVRGDSAAYFCASSSRQGDYEQYFGPGTRLTVT.

The CDR3, as DNA: TGTGCCAGCAGCCCCAGGACAGTCGCTAATGAAAAACTGTTTTTT. This codes for CASSPRTVANEKLFF. V gene TRBV14 combines with J gene TRBJ1-4; tentatively, D is TRBD1 (6 bases). Trimming left V 4 bases short and J 3 bases short, with 12 bases between. The CDR3 consists of 15 residues. Germline CDR1 is SGHDN and CDR2 is FVKESK.

The chain's CDR3 is CSAKQGNTIYF. In DNA form, the CDR3 reads TGCAGTGCCAAACAGGGAAACACCATATATTTT. The J gene is TRBJ1-3, the V gene TRBV20-1; D ambiguous. The germline V gene encodes CDR1 DFQATT and CDR2 SNEGSKA (reference sequence). The CDR3 extends over 11 amino acids. Trimming took 6 bases from V and 4 from J, leaving 7 bases between them.

V is TRBV7-2 and J is TRBJ2-1; 7 bases line up with TRBD2. V trimming: 5 bases; J trimming: 2 bases; junction bases outside the gene matches: 0. Germline lookup yields CDR1 SGHTA and CDR2 FQGNSA. The CDR3 runs to 13 residues. The CDR3 protein is CASSAGAYNEQFF. The CDR3 DNA is TGTGCCAGCAGCGCGGGGGCCTACAATGAGCAGTTCTTC.

This CDR3 is CASSFKEGYSYEQYF. The CDR3 DNA follows: TGCGCCAGCAGCTTCAAAGAAGGATACTCCTACGAGCAGTACTTC. The J gene is TRBJ2-7, the V gene TRBV5-1; D not resolved. The ends were cut back, 2 bases at V and 0 bases at J, with 12 bases in the middle. Germline V gives CDR1 SGHRS, CDR2 YFSETQ. The CDR3 extends over 15 amino acids.

The chain is built from TRBV6-5 and TRBJ1-2; the match to TRBD1 covers 8 bases. This CDR3 has 15 amino acids. Per the germline V gene, CDR1 is MNHEY and CDR2 is SVGAGI. The V and J ends lost 10 bases and 4 bases, in that order; junction bases with no gene match: 14. For the CDR3, the DNA is TGTGCCACCTGGCGGGCAGGGGGCGCAGGCTATGGCTACACCTTC. It yields the protein CATWRAGGAGYGYTF.

The chain employs TRBV6-1 and TRBJ1-5; 7 bases line up with TRBD1. Germline-derived CDR1 and CDR2 are MNHNS and SASEGT. V lost 2 bases, J lost 2 bases, and 3 bases stayed unmatched. The CDR3 runs 15 residues. The CDR3 nucleotides read TGTGCCAGCAGTGAAAACAGGGGAGGCAATCAGCCCCAGCATTTT. Protein sequence: CASSENRGGNQPQHF.

The chain combines TRBV14 with TRBJ2-7; D unresolved. V was cut by 3 bases and J by 0 bases, with 15 bases left in between. From germline, CDR1 is SGHDN and CDR2 FVKESK. The CDR3 is 16 residues long. CDR3: CASSHRSSSGSYEQYF. The CDR3 nucleotides are TGTGCCAGCAGCCATCGAAGCAGTTCCGGCTCCTACGAGCAGTACTTC. Based on the CDR3 plus reference TRBV14 and TRBJ2-7, the full variable domain is EAGVTQFPSHSVIEKGQTVTLRCDPISGHDNLYWYRRVMGKEIKFLLHFVKESKQDESGMPNNRFLAERTGGTYSTLKVQPAELEDSGVYFCASSHRSSSGSYEQYFGPGTRLTVT.

This clone is large. J is TRBJ2-7 and V is TRBV7-9; unclear D gene. The V gene lost 1 base and the J gene lost 2 bases, with 3 bases spanning the gap. This CDR3 region has 12 residues. Germline CDR1 and CDR2: SEHNR and FQNEAQ (reference sequence). The CDR3, as DNA: TGTGCCAGCAGCTTAGATACCTACGAGCAGTACTTC. Amino acid sequence: CASSLDTYEQYF.

This sequence joins TRBV6-1 and TRBJ1-2; 7 nucleotides agree with TRBD1. Looked up from germline, CDR1 is MNHNS and CDR2 is SASEGT. The V and J ends lost 2 bases and 6 bases, in that order; junction bases with no gene match: 3. CDR3 length: 13 residues. The CDR3 DNA is TGTGCCAGCAGTGAAACAGGGGTAGATGGCTACACCTTC. The encoded protein is CASSETGVDGYTF.

For the CDR3, the DNA is TGTGCCAGCAGCTTTCCCGGGACAGGGTTTGTCGAGCAGTACTTC. Protein product: CASSFPGTGFVEQYF. The V call is TRBV7-9, the J call TRBJ2-7, with 9 bases matching TRBD1. The germline gives CDR1 SEHNR, CDR2 FQNEAQ (reference sequence). The CDR3 loop spans 15 amino acids. J lost 6 bases, V lost 3 bases, and 9 bases had no gene match.

V and J are TRBV27 and TRBJ1-1, with no clear D. Germline V gene lookup returns CDR1 MNHEY and CDR2 SMNVEV (reference sequence). V was cut by 6 bases and J by 1 base, with 9 bases left in between. The CDR3 totals 13 residues. The CDR3 protein is CASRRPSNTEAFF. CDR3 DNA sequence: TGTGCCAGCAGGCGGCCCTCGAACACTGAAGCTTTCTTT.

V is TRBV6-1 and J is TRBJ2-3, with 11 bases identical to TRBD2. V was pared by 3 bases and J by 10 bases, with 6 bases of the junction left unmatched. Germline V gives CDR1 MNHNS, CDR2 SASEGT. The CDR3 has 14 residues. The CDR3 nucleotides read TGTGCCAGCAGTGAGGAGCTAGCGGGGGGTTCGCAGTATTTT. Amino acid sequence: CASSEELAGGSQYF.